These 23 T cell receptor beta chains originate from one sample sequenced in a study of T cell clonality in common variable immunodeficiency. TCRdb's copy holds only in-frame clones and misses some; the assay was immunoSEQ multiplex PCR. The repertoire consists of around 42,000 clones, none detected only once. Material for sequencing was peripheral blood mononuclear cells. The receptors were sampled from a person aged 18 to 75 in good health.

This clone was counted many times. Sequencing ends 3 residues short of the CDR3 end; the germline J gene provides the rest. The rearrangement links TRBV7-9 to TRBJ1-1; 7 nucleotides match TRBD1. The CDR3 covers 10 residues. Germline CDR1 reads SEHNR; CDR2 reads FQNEAQ (reference sequence). CDR3 DNA (partial): TGTGCCAGCAGCACAGGGGAG. It translates to CASSTGE. The full CDR3 reads CASSTGEAFF.

This clone has a count of ten or more. The CDR3 end is not reached by the read, which stops 3 residues before it; the germline J gene fills it in. The V and J genes are TRBV19 and TRBJ1-5; D ambiguous. This CDR3 is 14 amino acids long. Germline V gene data show CDR1 as LNHDA and CDR2 as SQIVND (reference sequence). The V gene lost 3 bases and the J gene lost 1 base, with 7 bases spanning the gap. The CDR3 sequence: CASSMTGSNQPQHF. CDR3 DNA (partial): TGTGCCAGTAGTATGACTGGGAGCAATCAGCCC.

This clone has a count of ten or more. The read gets to within 3 residues of the CDR3 end, and the germline J gene fills in the rest. The rearrangement links TRBV20-1 to TRBJ2-5; TRBD2 aligns across 12 bases. The CDR3 length is 12 residues. Germline CDR1 DFQATT, CDR2 SNEGSKA (reference sequence). The CDR3 DNA, read in part, is TGCAGCAGTCTAGCGGGAGGGGAGACC. Protein: CSSLAGGET. From start to end, the CDR3 is CSSLAGGETQYF.

This clone was found many times. The read falls 3 residues short of the CDR3 end, and the missing part is taken from the germline J gene. The chain joins TRBV19 to TRBJ1-1, with TRBD1 identical over 10 bases. In germline, CDR1 is LNHDA, CDR2 SQIVND (reference sequence). The CDR3 spans 16 residues. The V gene end was trimmed by 10 bases and the J gene end by 6 bases; junction bases not matched to a gene: 17. The CDR3 sequence is CATKAGQGNFWSEAFF. The CDR3 DNA, read in part, is TGTGCCACCAAGGCGGGACAGGGGAACTTTTGGTCTGAA.

The table lists this clone with many counts. The read gets to within 3 residues of the CDR3 end, and the germline J gene fills in the rest. J is TRBJ1-1 and V is TRBV5-6; tentatively, D is TRBD1 (5 bases). This CDR3 is built from 15 residues. Between the trimmed V and J ends, which lost 4 bases and 4 bases, there was a span of 17 bases. The germline V gene has CDR1 SGHDT and CDR2 YYEEEE. CDR3 in amino acids: CASSPGGVRGTEAFF. CDR3 DNA (partial): TGTGCCAGCAGCCCCGGAGGGGTGAGAGGCACTGAA.

This clone was seen many times. A much bigger clone sits one base away, suggesting this may be a read error. Sequencing ends 3 residues short of the CDR3 end; the germline J gene provides the rest. The rearrangement joins TRBV2 to TRBJ1-4, with 9 bases identical to TRBD1. CDR1 is SNHLY and CDR2 is FYNNEI in the germline V gene. The CDR3 consists of 16 residues. The CDR3 DNA, read in part, is TGTGCCAGCAGTCTGACAGGGGGGCCTGGGGCCAACGTA. Translation gives CASSLTGGPGANV. The complete CDR3 protein is CASSLTGGPGANVLFF. Using reference TRBV2 and TRBJ1-4 for the parts outside the CDR3, the full variable domain is EPEVTQTPSHQVTQMGQEVILRCVPISNHLYFYWYRQILGQKVEFLVSFYNNEISEKSEIFDDQFSVERPDGSNFTLKIRSTKLEDSAMYFCASSLTGGPGANVLFFGSGTQLSVL.

Many counts were recorded for this clone. The read gets to within 3 residues of the CDR3 end, and the germline J gene fills in the rest. V is TRBV4-1 and J is TRBJ2-5; TRBD1 might be the D (6 bases). Germline values: CDR1 MGHRA, CDR2 YSYEKL. Deletions cut 1 base from V and 5 bases from J, with 23 bases between. The CDR3 contains 18 residues. CDR3 DNA (partial): TGCGCCAGCAGCCAAGGGCAACGTCGGGCAGGGGTCGGTGAGACC. Amino acid sequence: CASSQGQRRAGVGET. The entire CDR3 sequence reads CASSQGQRRAGVGETQYF.

This clone was detected only a few times. The CDR3 extends 3 residues past the end of the read, so its final part is completed from the germline J gene. The V and J genes are TRBV5-1 and TRBJ2-2; weak D call: TRBD2 (7 bases). The CDR3 covers 15 residues. Germline CDR1 SGHRS, CDR2 YFSETQ. The CDR3 sequence is CASSPRGGDNEKLFF. The CDR3 bases that were read are TGCGCCAGCTCCCCGAGAGGGGGGGATAATGAAAAG.

This clone was observed many times. The sequenced CDR3 bases are TGTGCCAGCAGTTTAACCCTCGGGGTGATTCCCTACGAG. Translating it yields CASSLTLGVIPYE. The full CDR3 protein is CASSLTLGVIPYEQYF. The chain carries TRBV12-3 or TRBV12-4 and TRBJ2-7; TRBD2 is a possible D gene (5 bases). The CDR3 end is not reached by the read, which stops 3 residues before it; the germline J gene fills it in. The CDR3 sequence is 16 residues long. With 2 bases removed from V and 2 bases from J, the gap between germline ends came to 16 bases.

This clone was observed a handful of times. From the germline J gene comes the end of the CDR3, since the read stops 3 residues before it. The chain employs TRBV7-6 and TRBJ2-3; TRBD1 matches at 8 bases. In germline, CDR1 is SGHVS, CDR2 FNYEAQ. The trim removed 5 bases at V and 3 bases at J, leaving 10 bases unmatched. This CDR3 is built from 16 residues. The CDR3 DNA, read in part, is TGTGCCAGCAGCCCCGACAGGGGTGGAGGGACAGATACG. Translated, it gives CASSPDRGGGTDT. The entire CDR3 protein is CASSPDRGGGTDTQYF.

This clone was counted many times. The CDR3 end lies 3 residues beyond the end of the read and is filled in from the germline J gene. The V call is TRBV11-2, the J call TRBJ2-3; 15 bases map to TRBD2. Losses at the gene ends were 5 bases for V and 5 bases for J; bases not matched to a gene: 2. The CDR3 is 15 residues long. CDR1 and CDR2 from the germline V gene are SGHAT and FQNNGV. The CDR3 bases that were read are TGTGCCAGCAGCCCGGGACTAGCGGGGGGAGATACG. This gives the protein CASSPGLAGGDT. In full, the CDR3 reads CASSPGLAGGDTQYF.

This clone has a count of ten or more. The CDR3 extends 3 residues past the end of the read, so its final part is completed from the germline J gene. The gene calls are TRBV19 and TRBJ2-7, with 9 bases lining up with TRBD1. The germline V gene has CDR1 LNHDA and CDR2 SQIVND (reference sequence). The CDR3 sequence is 13 residues long. The V gene end was trimmed by 7 bases and the J gene end by 6 bases; junction bases not matched to a gene: 7. CDR3 in amino acids: CASKGTGSGEQYF. The sequenced CDR3 bases are TGTGCCAGTAAAGGGACAGGGTCGGGCGAG.

This clone was seen ten or more times. The CDR3 end falls 3 residues outside the read, so it is completed with the germline J gene. The genes are TRBV5-4 and TRBJ2-3, with 12 bases identical to TRBD2. The CDR3 is 16 amino acids. CDR1 and CDR2 (germline): SGHNT, YYREEE (reference sequence). V lost 5 bases and J lost 1; bases outside the gene matches: 5. Here the CDR3 reads CASRRTSGVGTDTQYF. The CDR3 bases that were read are TGTGCCAGCAGGCGGACTAGCGGGGTGGGCACAGATACG.

This clone was recorded at least ten times. The sequence runs out 3 residues before the end of the CDR3; the remainder is reconstructed from the germline J gene. The chain carries TRBV7-3 and TRBJ2-3, with D perhaps matching TRBD2 (6 bases). This CDR3 has 14 residues. Trimming removed 3 bases from V and 2 bases from J, with 9 bases in between. CDR1 is SGHTA, CDR2 FQGTGA, per germline. The CDR3 is CASSFTSYTDTQYF. The CDR3 bases that were read are TGTGCCAGCAGCTTTACTAGCTACACAGATACG.

This clone was found many times. The read terminates 3 residues ahead of where the CDR3 ends, so the germline J gene completes it. V is TRBV20-1 and J is TRBJ2-3; D is unresolved. Germline CDR1 DFQATT, CDR2 SNEGSKA (reference sequence). This CDR3 comprises 10 residues. Trimming removed 7 bases at V and 5 bases at J, with 7 bases between. Incomplete CDR3 DNA: TGCAGTGGTCTAGGAGATACG. Its protein product is CSGLGDT. From start to end, the CDR3 is CSGLGDTQYF.

The table lists this clone with many counts. The read ends 3 residues early relative to the CDR3; the germline J gene fills the gap. This chain links TRBV6-2 or TRBV6-3 with TRBJ2-3, with TRBD1 matching over 7 bases. With 2 bases clipped from V and 3 bases from J, the junction kept 5 bases outside the gene matches. Per germline, CDR1 MNHEY and CDR2 SVGEGT. CDR3 length: 15 residues. The CDR3 DNA, read in part, is TGTGCCAGCAGTTACCCCCCCAGGGGGACAGATACG. Translated, it gives CASSYPPRGTDT. The complete CDR3 sequence is CASSYPPRGTDTQYF.

This clone was picked up many times. Read sequence stops 3 residues before the CDR3 end, and the germline J gene provides the missing end. The J gene is TRBJ2-1, the V gene TRBV7-2; D remains ambiguous. V was pared by 1 base and J by 9 bases, with 7 bases between. The CDR3 spans 12 residues. Germline values: CDR1 SGHTA, CDR2 FQGNSA. Incomplete CDR3 DNA: TGTGCCAGCAGCTTAGTAGCATTTGAG. Translation: CASSLVAFE. The entire CDR3 protein is CASSLVAFEQFF.

This clone has at least ten counts. The read terminates 3 residues ahead of where the CDR3 ends, so the germline J gene completes it. The V and J genes are TRBV5-1 and TRBJ2-3; TRBD2 might be the D (5 bases). V shed 2 bases and J shed 2 bases, with 15 bases lying between them. There are 16 residues in the CDR3. From germline, CDR1 is SGHRS and CDR2 YFSETQ. This CDR3 reads CASSFGVLGVTDTQYF. Partial CDR3 DNA: TGCGCCAGCAGCTTCGGGGTACTAGGAGTCACAGATACG.

This clone was found many times. Read data end 3 residues before the CDR3 end; the end is taken from the germline J gene. The chain carries TRBV4-2 and TRBJ1-2; the match to TRBD1 covers 9 bases. V dropped 0 bases and J dropped 7; count of bases not matched to a gene: 6. Germline loops: CDR1 LGHNA, CDR2 YNFKEQ. CDR3 length: 15 amino acids. CDR3 DNA, as far as it was read: TGTGCCAGCAGCCAAGATGAGGACAGGGGAAGTGGC. It is translated as CASSQDEDRGSG. The complete CDR3 sequence is CASSQDEDRGSGYTF.

There are many counts of this clone. Read coverage stops 3 residues before the CDR3 terminus; the germline J gene supplies the remainder. The chain combines TRBV4-1 with TRBJ1-2, with TRBD1 as a possible D gene (6 bases). Between the trimmed V and J ends, which lost 0 bases and 7 bases, there was a span of 12 bases. This CDR3 spans 14 amino acids. Germline V gene sequence: CDR1 MGHRA, CDR2 YSYEKL. The CDR3 protein is CASSQERGWGGYTF. Partial CDR3 DNA: TGCGCCAGCAGCCAAGAAAGGGGGTGGGGTGGC.

This clone has at least ten counts. The CDR3 end is not reached by the read, which stops 3 residues before it; the germline J gene fills it in. This sequence joins TRBV5-1 and TRBJ2-3, with 7 nucleotides matching TRBD1. The CDR3 is made up of 16 amino acids. CDR1 is SGHRS and CDR2 is YFSETQ in the germline V gene. Trimming took 0 bases from V and 6 from J; bases not matched to a gene: 10. The CDR3 sequence is CASSLGRQGRRDTQYF. CDR3 bases read: TGCGCCAGCAGCTTGGGTCGACAGGGACGGCGGGATACG. Complete variable domain (other parts from reference TRBV5-1 and TRBJ2-3): KAGVTQTPRYLIKTRGQQVTLSCSPISGHRSVSWYQQTPGQGLQFLFEYFSETQRNKGNFPGRFSGRQFSNSRSEMNVSTLELGDSALYLCASSLGRQGRRDTQYFGPGTRLTVL.

There are many counts of this clone. The read stops 3 residues short of the end of the CDR3; the missing end is completed from the germline J gene. The gene calls are TRBV12-3 or TRBV12-4 and TRBJ1-5; maybe TRBD1 (5 bases). Trimming took off 5 bases at V and 6 bases at J, with 14 bases between the two ends. The CDR3 extends over 14 amino acids. The covered CDR3 bases are TGTGCCAGCAGTCTATCAGGGAGGGCTCAGCCC. It specifies CASSLSGRAQP. The full-length CDR3 reads as CASSLSGRAQPQHF.

This clone came up a few times. The read gets to within 3 residues of the CDR3 end, and the germline J gene fills in the rest. The chain carries TRBV10-2 and TRBJ1-3; 7 bases align to TRBD1. CDR1 is WSHSY, CDR2 SAAADI, per germline. CDR3 length equals 14 residues. Trimming removed 6 bases from V and 4 bases from J; junction bases left unmatched: 6. CDR3 bases read: TGCGCCAGCAGCAGAGGACAGGACGGAAACACC. It is translated as CASSRGQDGNT. The whole CDR3 region reads CASSRGQDGNTIYF.